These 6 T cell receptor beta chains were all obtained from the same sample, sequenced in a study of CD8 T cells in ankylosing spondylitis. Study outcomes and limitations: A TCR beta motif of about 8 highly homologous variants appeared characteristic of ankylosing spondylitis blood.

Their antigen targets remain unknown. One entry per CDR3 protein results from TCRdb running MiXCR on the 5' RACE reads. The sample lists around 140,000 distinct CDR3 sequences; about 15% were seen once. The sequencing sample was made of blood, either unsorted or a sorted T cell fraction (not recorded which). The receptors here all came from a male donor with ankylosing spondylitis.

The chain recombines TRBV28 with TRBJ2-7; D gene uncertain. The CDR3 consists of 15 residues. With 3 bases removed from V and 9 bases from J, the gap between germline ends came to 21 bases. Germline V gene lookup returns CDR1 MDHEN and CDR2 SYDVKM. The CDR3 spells CASSFSQTNQAGQYF. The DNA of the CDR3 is TGTGCCAGCAGTTTTAGTCAAACAAATCAAGCTGGGCAGTACTTC. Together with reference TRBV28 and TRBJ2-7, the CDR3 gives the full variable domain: DVKVTQSSRYLVKRTGEKVFLECVQDMDHENMFWYRQDPGLGLRLIYFSYDVKMKEKGDIPEGYSVSREKKERFSLILESASTNQTSMYLCASSFSQTNQAGQYFGPGTRLTVT.

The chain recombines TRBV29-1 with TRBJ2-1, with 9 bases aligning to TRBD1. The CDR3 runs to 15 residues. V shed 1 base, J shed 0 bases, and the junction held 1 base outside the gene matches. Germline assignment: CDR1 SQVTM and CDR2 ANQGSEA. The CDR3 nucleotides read TGCAGCGTTGAAGGACAGGGGGGCTCCTACAATGAGCAGTTCTTC. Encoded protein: CSVEGQGGSYNEQFF.

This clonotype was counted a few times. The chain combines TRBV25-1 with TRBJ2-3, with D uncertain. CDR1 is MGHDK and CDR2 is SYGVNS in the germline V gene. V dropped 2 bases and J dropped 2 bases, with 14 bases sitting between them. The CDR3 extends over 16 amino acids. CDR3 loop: CASSETLVYPTDTQYF. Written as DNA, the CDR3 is TGTGCCAGCAGTGAAACTTTGGTCTATCCCACAGATACGCAGTATTTT.

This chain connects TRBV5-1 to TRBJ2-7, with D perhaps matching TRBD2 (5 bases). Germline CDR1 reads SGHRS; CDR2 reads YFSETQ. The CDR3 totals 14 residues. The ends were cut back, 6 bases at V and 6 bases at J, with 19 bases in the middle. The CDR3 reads CASTPRTGNSEQYF. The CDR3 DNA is TGCGCCAGCACCCCCCGGACGGGGAATAGCGAGCAGTACTTC.

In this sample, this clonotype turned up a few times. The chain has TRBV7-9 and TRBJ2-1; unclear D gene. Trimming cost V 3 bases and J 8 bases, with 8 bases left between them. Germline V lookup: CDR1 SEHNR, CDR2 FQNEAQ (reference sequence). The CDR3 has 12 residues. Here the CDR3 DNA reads TGTGCCAGCAGCTTTCTCTCCGATGAGCAGTTCTTC. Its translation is CASSFLSDEQFF.

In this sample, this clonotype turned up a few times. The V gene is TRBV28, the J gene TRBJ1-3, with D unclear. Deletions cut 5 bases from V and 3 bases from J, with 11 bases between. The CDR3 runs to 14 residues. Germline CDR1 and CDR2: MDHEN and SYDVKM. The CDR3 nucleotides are TGTGCCAGCAGTGCCCCGGGGTTTGGAAACACCATATATTTT. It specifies CASSAPGFGNTIYF.